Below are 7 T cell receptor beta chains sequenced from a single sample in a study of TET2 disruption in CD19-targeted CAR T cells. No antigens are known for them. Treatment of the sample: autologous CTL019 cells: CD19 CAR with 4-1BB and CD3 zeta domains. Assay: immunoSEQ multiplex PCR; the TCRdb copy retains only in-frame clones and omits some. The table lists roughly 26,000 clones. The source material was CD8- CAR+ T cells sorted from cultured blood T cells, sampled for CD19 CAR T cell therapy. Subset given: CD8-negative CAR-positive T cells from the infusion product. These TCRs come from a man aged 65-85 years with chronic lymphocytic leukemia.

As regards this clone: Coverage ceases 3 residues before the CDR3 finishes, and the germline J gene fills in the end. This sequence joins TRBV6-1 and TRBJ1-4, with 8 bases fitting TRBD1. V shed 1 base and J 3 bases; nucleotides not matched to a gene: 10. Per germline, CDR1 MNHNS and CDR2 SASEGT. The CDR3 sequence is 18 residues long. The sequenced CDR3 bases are TGTGCCAGCAGTGAAGATGGGCAGGGGGCGGGAGCTAATGAAAAA. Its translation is CASSEDGQGAGANEK. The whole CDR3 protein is CASSEDGQGAGANEKLFF.

CDR3 sequence: CASSPSRAEETQYF. CDR3 DNA (partial): TGTGCCAGCAGTCCCAGCAGGGCCGAAGAGACC. The J gene is TRBJ2-5, the V gene TRBV7-6; D is possibly TRBD1 (5 bases). With the read ending 3 residues before the CDR3 end, the germline J gene is used to fill in that end. CDR1 SGHVS and CDR2 FNYEAQ come from the germline V gene. Trimming took off 6 bases at V and 3 bases at J, with 14 bases between the two ends. The CDR3 extends over 14 amino acids.

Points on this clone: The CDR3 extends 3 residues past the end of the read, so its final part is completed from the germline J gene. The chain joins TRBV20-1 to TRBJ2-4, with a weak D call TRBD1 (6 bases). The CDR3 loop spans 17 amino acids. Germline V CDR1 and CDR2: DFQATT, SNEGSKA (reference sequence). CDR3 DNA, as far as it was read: TGCAGTGCTAGAGATGCGGGTCGGACAGCAAAAAATCAGCCT. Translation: CSARDAGRTAKNQP. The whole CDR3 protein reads CSARDAGRTAKNQPQYF.

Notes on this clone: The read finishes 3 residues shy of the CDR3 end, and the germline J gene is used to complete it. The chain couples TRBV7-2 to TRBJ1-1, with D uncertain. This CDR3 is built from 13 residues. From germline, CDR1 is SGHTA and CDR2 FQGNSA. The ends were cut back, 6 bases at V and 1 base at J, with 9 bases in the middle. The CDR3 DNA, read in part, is TGTGCCAGCAGGGACCGGGGGAACACTGAA. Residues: CASRDRGNTE. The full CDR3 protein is CASRDRGNTEAFF.

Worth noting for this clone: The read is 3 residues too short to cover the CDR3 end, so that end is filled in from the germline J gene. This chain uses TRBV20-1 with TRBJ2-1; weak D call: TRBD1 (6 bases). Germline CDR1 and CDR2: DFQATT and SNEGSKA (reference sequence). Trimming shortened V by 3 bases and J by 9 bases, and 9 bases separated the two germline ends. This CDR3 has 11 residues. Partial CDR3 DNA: TGCAGTGCTAGCGAAGGGGGTGAG. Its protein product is CSASEGGE. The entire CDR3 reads CSASEGGEQFF.

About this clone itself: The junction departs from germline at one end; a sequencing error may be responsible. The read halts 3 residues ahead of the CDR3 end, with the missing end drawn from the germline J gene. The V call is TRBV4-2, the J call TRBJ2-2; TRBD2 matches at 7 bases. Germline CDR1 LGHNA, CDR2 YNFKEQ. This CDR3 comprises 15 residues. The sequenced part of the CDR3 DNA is TGCGCCAGCAGCCAAGAAGGTGGGAGGGGCGGGGAG. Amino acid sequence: CASSQEGGRGGE. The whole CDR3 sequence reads CASSQEGGRGGELFF.

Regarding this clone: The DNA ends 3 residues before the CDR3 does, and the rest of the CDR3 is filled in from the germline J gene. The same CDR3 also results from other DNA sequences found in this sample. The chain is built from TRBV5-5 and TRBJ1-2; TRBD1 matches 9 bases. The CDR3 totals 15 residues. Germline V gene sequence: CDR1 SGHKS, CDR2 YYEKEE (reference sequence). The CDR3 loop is CASSLLSDRGRSYTF. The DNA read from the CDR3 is TGTGCCAGCAGCTTGCTTTCAGACAGGGGGAGAAGT.